In its sample, the clone carrying this T cell receptor beta chain was seen a few times. Its antigen is unidentified. This entry is derived from a study of T cells after yellow fever vaccination. Findings and caveats of the study: There was a small share of clonotypes that showed up in both the CD4 and CD8 compartments.

This CDR3 spans 13 amino acids. V shed 4 bases and J shed 1 base, with 9 bases lying between them. Germline values: CDR1 SGHNT, CDR2 YYREEE (reference sequence). MiXCR, applied by TCRdb to the 5' RACE reads, yields one record per CDR3 protein. The sample yields about 75,000 distinct CDR3 sequences, more than 5.5% seen once. The source is a man aged 18-30 years who received the YFV17D yellow fever vaccine. Sequenced here: CD8+ T cells sorted from PBMCs, sampled more than 8 days after the first yellow fever vaccination. V is TRBV5-4 and J is TRBJ2-7; maybe TRBD2 (5 bases). The CDR3 sequence: CASSGRDSYEQYF. The CDR3 region has the DNA TGTGCCAGCAGCGGACGGGATTCCTACGAGCAGTACTTC. The variable domain in full, with the rest retrieved from reference TRBV5-4 and TRBJ2-7, is ETGVTQSPTHLIKTRGQQVTLRCSSQSGHNTVSWYQQALGQGPQFIFQYYREEENGRGNFPPRFSGLQFPNYSSELNVNALELDDSALYLCASSGRDSYEQYFGPGTRLTVT.